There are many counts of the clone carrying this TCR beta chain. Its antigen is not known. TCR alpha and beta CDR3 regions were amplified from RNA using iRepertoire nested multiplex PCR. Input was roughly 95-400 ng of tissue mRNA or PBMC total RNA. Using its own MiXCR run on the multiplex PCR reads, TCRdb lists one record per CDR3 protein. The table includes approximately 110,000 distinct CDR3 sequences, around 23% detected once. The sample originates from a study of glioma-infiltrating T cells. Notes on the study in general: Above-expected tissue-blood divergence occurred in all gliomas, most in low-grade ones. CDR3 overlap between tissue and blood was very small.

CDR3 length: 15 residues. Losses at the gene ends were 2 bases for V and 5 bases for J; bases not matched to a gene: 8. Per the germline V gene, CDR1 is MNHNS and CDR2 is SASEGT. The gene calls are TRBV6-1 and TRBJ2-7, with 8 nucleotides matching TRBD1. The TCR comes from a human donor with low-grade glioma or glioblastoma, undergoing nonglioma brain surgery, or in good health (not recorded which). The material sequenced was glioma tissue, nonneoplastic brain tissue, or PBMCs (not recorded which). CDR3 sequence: CASSELFGRGHEQYF. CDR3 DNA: TGTGCCAGCAGTGAATTATTTGGCAGGGGGCACGAGCAGTACTTC.